What follows are 23 T cell receptor beta chains derived from one specimen sequenced in a study of blood T cells in healthy people across ages. Through a sample-barcoded 5' primer and a J-beta primer mix, a second PCR was run for about 6 to 11 cycles. MiXCR was run by TCRdb on the 5' RACE reads, yielding one entry per CDR3 protein. The sample records fewer than 2,000,000 distinct CDR3 sequences, about 35% being singletons. Sample: blood. These receptors were obtained from a woman aged 25 to 45 in good health.

This clonotype was recorded a few times. The V and J genes are TRBV19 and TRBJ2-1; D could derive from TRBD1 or TRBD2 (5 bases each). V was clipped by 3 bases and J by 8 bases, with 17 bases between them. This CDR3 is 15 amino acids long. Germline V gene sequence: CDR1 LNHDA, CDR2 SQIVND (reference sequence). In DNA form, the CDR3 reads TGTGCCAGTAGTATCCCGGGGCCCACGACCTATGAGCAGTTCTTC. This encodes CASSIPGPTTYEQFF. Complete variable domain (other parts from reference TRBV19 and TRBJ2-1): DGGITQSPKYLFRKEGQNVTLSCEQNLNHDAMYWYRQDPGQGLRLIYYSQIVNDFQKGDIAEGYSVSREKKESFPLTVTSAQKNPTAFYLCASSIPGPTTYEQFFGPGTRLTVL.

As for this clonotype: A much bigger clone sits one base away, suggesting this may be a read error. The chain employs TRBV10-3 and TRBJ2-1, with a weak D call TRBD1 (6 bases). V was pared by 0 bases and J by 5 bases, with 8 bases between. Germline values: CDR1 ENHRY, CDR2 SYGVKD. CDR3 length equals 14 residues. CDR3 in DNA: TGTGCCATCAGTGAGTCGACAGGTAACAATGAGCAGTTCTTC. This encodes CAISESTGNNEQFF.

The chain joins TRBV12-3 or TRBV12-4 to TRBJ2-3, with 8 bases lining up with TRBD2. The CDR3 totals 15 residues. Trimming removed 6 bases from V and 5 bases from J; junction bases left unmatched: 10. DNA of the CDR3: TGTGCCAGCAGCTACAGCGGGAGTCAAGAAGATACGCAGTATTTT. As protein: CASSYSGSQEDTQYF.

This clonotype occurred a few times. The rearrangement links TRBV20-1 to TRBJ2-3; 9 nucleotides align to TRBD2. V trimming: 5 bases; J trimming: 6 bases; junction bases outside the gene matches: 12. Germline assignment: CDR1 DFQATT and CDR2 SNEGSKA (reference sequence). The CDR3 is 15 amino acids. This CDR3 reads CSASNSGRLGDTQYF. CDR3 nucleotides: TGCAGTGCTTCCAATAGCGGGAGACTCGGGGATACGCAGTATTTT.

This sequence joins TRBV20-1 and TRBJ2-1; the D call may be TRBD1 or TRBD2 (5 bases each). Germline lookup yields CDR1 DFQATT and CDR2 SNEGSKA (reference sequence). The CDR3 is 16 amino acids. Trimming took off 2 bases at V and 4 bases at J, with 18 bases between the two ends. CDR3 nucleotide sequence: TGCAGTGCTAGATCTCCCGGGACGGCCAATTACAATGAGCAGTTCTTC. It encodes CSARSPGTANYNEQFF.

About this clonotype: One end of the junction fails to match germline, which may point to a read error. V is TRBV20-1 and J is TRBJ1-5; 11 positions match TRBD1. The CDR3 extends over 16 amino acids. Per the germline V gene, CDR1 is DFQATT and CDR2 is SNEGSKA (reference sequence). CDR3 protein: CSTSHLGQGGGQPQHF. The DNA for the CDR3 is TGCAGTACTAGTCACCTGGGACAGGGGGGTGGTCAGCCCCAGCATTTT.

A single count supports this clonotype. CDR3 coding DNA: TGTGCCAGCAGGGCGGACCTAAGAGCGGGGGGGACGAACACCGGGGAGCTGTTTTTT. As protein: CASRADLRAGGTNTGELFF. The rearrangement links TRBV9 to TRBJ2-2, with 10 bases fitting TRBD2. Germline trimming cut 5 bases from V and 0 bases from J; bases unmatched to any gene: 13. The CDR3 consists of 19 residues. Germline CDR1 SGDLS, CDR2 YYNGEE.

This clonotype came up many times. The chain carries TRBV9 and TRBJ2-1; D unclear. CDR1 is SGDLS, CDR2 YYNGEE, per germline. With 2 bases removed from V and 6 bases from J, the gap between germline ends came to 9 bases. The length of the CDR3 is 13 residues. This chain's CDR3 is CASSVGGSNEQFF. The CDR3 DNA is TGTGCCAGCAGCGTTGGCGGAAGCAATGAGCAGTTCTTC.

This clonotype was seen a handful of times. The CDR3: CASSSTDQAPNYGYTF. CDR3 coding DNA: TGTGCCAGCAGTTCTACGGACCAGGCCCCTAACTATGGCTACACCTTC. The chain couples TRBV7-9 to TRBJ1-2; no clear D. The germline V and J ends were trimmed by 6 bases and 0 bases, with 17 bases remaining between them. The CDR3 is made up of 16 amino acids. Germline CDR1 SEHNR, CDR2 FQNEAQ (reference sequence). Variable domain in full (rest from reference TRBV7-9 and TRBJ1-2): DTGVSQNPRHKITKRGQNVTFRCDPISEHNRLYWYRQTLGQGPEFLTYFQNEAQLEKSRLLSDRFSAERPKGSFSTLEIQRTEQGDSAMYLCASSSTDQAPNYGYTFGSGTRLTVV.

This clonotype has just a few counts. This chain connects TRBV7-9 to TRBJ1-2; D uncertain. In germline, CDR1 is SEHNR, CDR2 FQNEAQ (reference sequence). This CDR3 comprises 13 residues. Trimming removed 5 bases from V and 8 bases from J, with 15 bases in between. The CDR3 region has the DNA TGTGCCAGCAGCCCGGGGAATCTGTGGGGCTACACCTTC. It yields the protein CASSPGNLWGYTF.

This chain links TRBV30 with TRBJ2-1; D ambiguous. CDR1 is GTSNPN and CDR2 is SVGIG in the germline V gene (reference sequence). The CDR3 extends over 11 amino acids. The V end was cut by 5 bases, the J end by 8 bases, with 10 bases between. The CDR3: CAWDMGDEQFF. CDR3 nucleotide sequence: TGTGCCTGGGATATGGGCGATGAGCAGTTCTTC.

This clonotype showed up many times. The rearrangement uses TRBV6-1 and TRBJ2-1; TRBD2 agrees at 8 bases. This CDR3 comprises 12 residues. CDR1 and CDR2 from the germline V gene are MNHNS and SASEGT. This chain's CDR3 is CASGGLYNEQFF. CDR3 nucleotides: TGTGCGAGCGGGGGTTTGTACAATGAGCAGTTCTTC.

This clonotype was observed a handful of times. The chain carries TRBV9 and TRBJ2-5; D not certain. Between the trimmed V and J ends, which lost 6 bases and 4 bases, there was a span of 16 bases. The CDR3 consists of 14 residues. Germline CDR1 reads SGDLS; CDR2 reads YYNGEE. CDR3 nucleotides: TGTGCCAGCACCCCCCCGGCGGTGGGAGAGACCCAGTACTTC. Amino acids: CASTPPAVGETQYF.

The chain joins TRBV28 to TRBJ2-1; 9 positions match TRBD2. The germline V gene encodes CDR1 MDHEN and CDR2 SYDVKM. CDR3 length: 16 amino acids. J lost 0 bases, V lost 6 bases, and 6 bases had no gene match. CDR3 in DNA: TGTGCCAGCAGCTTAAGCGGGAGGAGCTCCTACAATGAGCAGTTCTTC. It codes for CASSLSGRSSYNEQFF.

This chain links TRBV12-3 or TRBV12-4 with TRBJ2-1; D possibly corresponds to TRBD2 (6 bases). Trimming took off 6 bases at V and 2 bases at J, with 14 bases between the two ends. The CDR3 consists of 15 residues. Here the CDR3 reads CASSPSSVPYNEQFF. CDR3 bases: TGTGCCAGCAGCCCTTCTAGCGTCCCCTACAATGAGCAGTTCTTC.

This chain uses TRBV18 with TRBJ1-4, with D unresolved. V lost 1 base and J lost 4, with 7 bases in between. Germline CDR1 KGHSH, CDR2 LQKENI. The CDR3 has 14 amino acids. The CDR3 sequence is CASSPRQNNEKLFF. The CDR3 DNA is TGTGCCAGCTCACCACGGCAGAATAATGAAAAACTGTTTTTT.

This clonotype occurred a few times. CDR3 bases: TGTGCCAGCAAAACCAGGACAGATTTTAACACTGAAGCTTTCTTT. Residues: CASKTRTDFNTEAFF. V is TRBV27 and J is TRBJ1-1; tentative D call: TRBD1 (6 bases). The germline V and J ends were trimmed by 7 bases and 2 bases, with 17 bases remaining between them. The CDR3 is 15 amino acids. The V gene's germline CDR1 is MNHEY and CDR2 SMNVEV (reference sequence).

This clonotype was counted between two and nine times. The chain has TRBV9 and TRBJ2-3; TRBD1 or TRBD2 may be the D gene (5 bases each). The CDR3 length is 16 residues. Trimming took 0 bases from V and 1 from J, leaving 12 bases between them. Germline V gives CDR1 SGDLS, CDR2 YYNGEE. This CDR3 is CASSVGAGDGTDTQYF. The CDR3 coding sequence is TGTGCCAGCAGCGTAGGCGCCGGGGACGGCACAGATACGCAGTATTTT.

This clonotype was seen more than once but under ten times. V is TRBV12-3 or TRBV12-4 and J is TRBJ2-3, with 12 bases that match TRBD2. The CDR3 spans 18 residues. V was clipped by 2 bases and J by 3 bases; unmatched bases: 9. The CDR3 loop is CASSLWDLAGGTTDTQYF. The CDR3 DNA is TGTGCCAGCAGTTTATGGGACCTAGCGGGAGGGACTACAGATACGCAGTATTTT.

This clonotype was counted a few times. The V call is TRBV6-2 or TRBV6-3, the J call TRBJ1-5; 7 positions agree with TRBD1. Germline trimming cut 4 bases from V and 4 bases from J; bases unmatched to any gene: 7. This CDR3 spans 15 amino acids. Germline V gives CDR1 MNHEY, CDR2 SVGEGT. CDR3: CASSLTGAGNQPQHF. The CDR3, as DNA: TGTGCCAGCAGTTTAACAGGGGCGGGGAATCAGCCCCAGCATTTT.

The chain is built from TRBV5-8 and TRBJ1-4; unclear D gene. V gave up 4 bases and J gave up 7 bases, with 17 bases separating them. The CDR3 sequence is 15 residues long. The germline V gene has CDR1 SGHTS and CDR2 YDEGEE. CDR3 bases: TGTGCCAGCAGCCCACTATTGGAAGTACGTGAAAAACTGTTTTTT. Its translation is CASSPLLEVREKLFF.

The J gene is TRBJ1-2, the V gene TRBV7-9, with D possibly TRBD1 on 5 matching bases. V lost 0 bases and J lost 5, with 16 bases in between. From germline, CDR1 is SEHNR and CDR2 FQNEAQ (reference sequence). The length of the CDR3 is 16 residues. CDR3 in amino acids: CASSLARDVGRYGYTF. CDR3 bases: TGTGCCAGCAGCTTAGCCAGGGACGTGGGGCGATATGGCTACACCTTC.

The chain links TRBV7-9 to TRBJ2-7, with D maybe TRBD2 (5 bases). Deletions cut 2 bases from V and 5 bases from J, with 16 bases between. The CDR3 extends over 15 amino acids. CDR1 SEHNR and CDR2 FQNEAQ come from the germline V gene (reference sequence). The CDR3 DNA follows: TGTGCCAGCAGCTTAACCGGCGTGGGAGAAGACGAGCAGTACTTC. It translates to CASSLTGVGEDEQYF.